Described below is a single T cell receptor beta chain sequence and its context. The CDR3 totals 16 residues. Germline V gene sequence: CDR1 SGHNT, CDR2 YYREEE (reference sequence). The ends lost 4 bases at V and 2 bases at J; junction bases unmatched: 2. This specimen belongs to a study of blood T cell repertoires in COVID-19. Authors' methods: For nucleated cells, counts were estimated from reference gene primer amplification. The data were produced by immunoSEQ multiplex PCR, yet TCRdb's version contains in-frame clones alone and is incomplete. V, J and clone size are taken as reported in that table, and D and trimming were inferred from the DNA itself. The data contain about 270,000 clones, approximately 81% of them singletons.

J is TRBJ2-6 and V is TRBV5-4, with 11 bases that match TRBD2. This receptor was taken from a woman under 30 with acute or convalescent COVID-19. Sequenced sample: peripheral blood. The DNA for the CDR3 is TGTGCCAGCAGCCAACTAGCGGGAGCTGGGGCCAACGTCCTGACTTTC. Protein: CASSQLAGAGANVLTF.